This T cell receptor beta chain was profiled in a study of blood T cell repertoires in COVID-19. Study at large: Some COVID-19 samples were acute and others convalescent; all came from the United States, Italy and Spain. PBMCs, B-cell-depleted T cells, or T cells provided the cDNA or gDNA that made up the material.

In the source study's methods: Cell counts per sample came from amplifying reference gene primers. TCRdb's table, derived via immunoSEQ multiplex PCR, lists solely in-frame clones and lacks some. V and J calls and clone size are copied from that table; D and trimming were computed from the DNA. The table records 350,000 or so clones, roughly 88% of them present only once. Germline V gene data show CDR1 as SGHDT and CDR2 as YYEEEE. CDR3 length equals 13 residues. Between the trimmed V and J ends, which lost 1 base and 6 bases, there was a span of 10 bases. Patients of the Seattle cohort, enrolled during active infection, were followed longitudinally.

V is TRBV5-6 and J is TRBJ1-1, with D hard to call. The sequenced sample consisted of peripheral blood. This clonotype was obtained from a woman in her thirties with COVID-19, enrolled during active disease. The CDR3, as DNA: TGTGCCAGCAGCTTGACGGGAATACCTGAAGCTTTCTTT. Protein: CASSLTGIPEAFF.